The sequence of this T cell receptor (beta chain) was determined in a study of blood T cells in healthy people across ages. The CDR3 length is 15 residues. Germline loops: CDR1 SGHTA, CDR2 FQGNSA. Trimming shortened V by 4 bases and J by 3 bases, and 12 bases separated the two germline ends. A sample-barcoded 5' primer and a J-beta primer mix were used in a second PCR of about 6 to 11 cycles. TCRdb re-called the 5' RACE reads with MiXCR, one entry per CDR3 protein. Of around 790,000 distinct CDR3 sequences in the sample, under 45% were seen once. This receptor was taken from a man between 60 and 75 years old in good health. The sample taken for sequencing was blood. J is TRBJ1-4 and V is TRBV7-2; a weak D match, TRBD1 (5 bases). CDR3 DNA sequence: TGTGCCAGCAGCTCCCAGGGTACGGCTAATGAAAAACTGTTTTTT. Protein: CASSSQGTANEKLFF.